The entry that follows covers one TCR beta chain sequence. Which antigen it targets is not known. Per-base qualities were not stored, and no clone one base away is much larger. What the time point label conveys for this sample: baseline before first vaccination. Samples from vaccinated people were obtained from the UK trials COV001 and COV002, which included a single-blind randomized controlled phase 2/3 trial of AZD1222 (ChAdOx1 nCoV-19) in healthy adults. For TCRbeta chain sequencing, PBMC samples from trial participants were taken at day 0 and at day 28 after the second dose. These data are taken from a study of T cell responses to AZD1222 COVID-19 vaccine listed by TCRdb under 2021. Turning to the overall study: AZD1222 recipients with second doses at about 4 weeks or about 12 weeks were pooled, because spike-specific TCR depth and breadth did not differ between schedules. Trial participants were enrolled by age into subgroups of 18-55, 56-69 and 70-plus years, and around 150, 28 and 57 TCR-sequenced participants, respectively, were included in these subgroups. A total of over 230 trial participants underwent TCR sequencing, of whom about 210 had received two doses of AZD1222 and approximately 25 had received two doses of the MenACWY control vaccine. What the study reported, not specific to this receptor: Because no day 14 peak-response samples were available, repertoires were characterized only after the peak T cell response. In the small 56-69-year group, the increase in depth fell short of significance, most likely because of low power. Participants were mostly white British, with more females than males. The authors suggested clonal diversity may have been underestimated. Conclusions about previously exposed vaccinees were limited because only six or seven AZD1222 recipients were SARS-CoV-2 seropositive at baseline. The vaccine-associated CD4 TCRs covered the entire spike protein, and the dominant responses fell in regions 160-218 and 743-854. Reportedly, close to half of the unique spike-specific TCRs recognized epitopes lying outside the regions that are mutated in the B.1.351 and B.1.1.7 variants. Spike-specific TCR breadth and depth rose significantly after two AZD1222 doses compared with day 0 and with MenACWY recipients.

The CDR3 regions of human TCRbeta chains were analyzed by immunosequencing. The authors' pipeline ran thus. TCRs in the repertoires were matched against a reference library of SARS-CoV-2-specific TCRs that had been generated with the MIRA antigen-specificity platform. Breadth was defined as the fraction of unique TCRs that were SARS-CoV-2-associated. Depth was defined as the fraction of total T cells that were SARS-CoV-2-associated. Using the MIRA data, each spike-specific TCR was assigned both to the spike region to which the TCR was reactive and to a CD4 or CD8 class. Log10-transformed breadth and depth values were compared by one-way ANOVA with Sidak's multiple comparisons tests. The immuneACCESS repertoire file appears here via TCRdb, limited to in-frame rearrangements. These files lack a portion of the clones; in checked studies, under half of the deficit traces to unresolved V genes, and the cause of the others is not known. That table is the source of V, J and clone size, and D and trimming were worked out from the DNA. Here the sample has some 99,000 clones; over 75% occur a single time. The ten largest clones take up roughly 15% of the sample.

This TCR was sampled from an adult in good health. The sequencing used peripheral blood, collected on day 0 of AZD1222 vaccination.

The CDR3 region has the sequence CASSQVAGGYNEQFF. The DNA is TGCGCCAGCAGCCAGGTAGCGGGGGGGTACAATGAGCAGTTCTTC. The sequence joins TRBV4-3 to TRBJ2-1; TRBD2 aligns with 11 central bases. The germline V gene specifies LGHNA as CDR1 and YSLEER as CDR2. From cysteine to phenylalanine, the CDR3 is 15 amino acids long. Only CDR3 DNA remains: 45 bases, in frame from the first base. The germline V and J ends show losses of 3 bases and 4 bases respectively, and no gene match explains 2 bases of the junction.